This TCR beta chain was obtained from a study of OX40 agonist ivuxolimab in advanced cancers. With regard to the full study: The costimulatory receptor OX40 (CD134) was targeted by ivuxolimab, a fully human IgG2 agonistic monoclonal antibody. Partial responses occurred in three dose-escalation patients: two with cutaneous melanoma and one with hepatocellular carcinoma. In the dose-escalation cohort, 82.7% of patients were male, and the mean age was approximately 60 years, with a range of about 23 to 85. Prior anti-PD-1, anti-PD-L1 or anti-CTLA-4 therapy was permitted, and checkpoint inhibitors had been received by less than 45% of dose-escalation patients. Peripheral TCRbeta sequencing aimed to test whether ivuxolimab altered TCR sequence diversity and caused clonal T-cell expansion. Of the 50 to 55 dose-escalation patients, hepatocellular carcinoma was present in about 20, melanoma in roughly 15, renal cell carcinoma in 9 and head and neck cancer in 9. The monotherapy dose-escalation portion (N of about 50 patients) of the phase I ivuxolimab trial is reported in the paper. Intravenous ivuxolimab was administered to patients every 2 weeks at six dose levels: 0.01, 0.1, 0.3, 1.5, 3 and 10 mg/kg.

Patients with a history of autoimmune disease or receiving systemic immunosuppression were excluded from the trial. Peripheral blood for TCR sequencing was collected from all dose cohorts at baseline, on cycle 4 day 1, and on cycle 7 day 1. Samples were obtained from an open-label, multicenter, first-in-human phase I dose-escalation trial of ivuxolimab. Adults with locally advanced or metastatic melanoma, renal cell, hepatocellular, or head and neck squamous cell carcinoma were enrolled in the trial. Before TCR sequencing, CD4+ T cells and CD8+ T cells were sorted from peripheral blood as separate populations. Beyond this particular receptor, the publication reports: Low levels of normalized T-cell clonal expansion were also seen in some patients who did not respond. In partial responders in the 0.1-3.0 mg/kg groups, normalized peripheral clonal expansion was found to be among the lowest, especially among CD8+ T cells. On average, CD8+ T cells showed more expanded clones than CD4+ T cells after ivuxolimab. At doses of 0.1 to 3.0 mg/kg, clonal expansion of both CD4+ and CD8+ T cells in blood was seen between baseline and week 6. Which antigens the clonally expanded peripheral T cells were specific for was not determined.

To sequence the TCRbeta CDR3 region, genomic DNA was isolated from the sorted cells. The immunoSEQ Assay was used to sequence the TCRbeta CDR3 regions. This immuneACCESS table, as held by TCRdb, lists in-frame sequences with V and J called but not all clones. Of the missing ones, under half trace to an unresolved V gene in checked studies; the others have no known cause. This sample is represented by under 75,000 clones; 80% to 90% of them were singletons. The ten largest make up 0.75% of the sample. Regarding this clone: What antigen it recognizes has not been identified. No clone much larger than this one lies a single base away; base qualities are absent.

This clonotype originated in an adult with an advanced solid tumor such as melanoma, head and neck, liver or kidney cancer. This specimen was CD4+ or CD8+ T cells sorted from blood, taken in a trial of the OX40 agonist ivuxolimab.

The DNA is as follows: TGTGCCAGTAGTATAGGGGACCTCCCCAATCAGCCCCAGCATTTT. Its coded protein is CASSIGDLPNQPQHF. Here the chain combines TRBV19 and TRBJ1-5; D gene: possibly TRBD1, on 5 matching bases. CDR1 and CDR2 are read off the germline V gene (reference sequence) as LNHDA and SQIVND. Relative to germline, V is 1 base shorter and J is 3 bases shorter, with 10 bases between their ends. Its CDR3 holds 15 amino acids, cysteine through phenylalanine. Kept here is only the CDR3 DNA, which spans 45 bases and is read in frame from base 1. Supplemented by the reference TRBV19 and TRBJ1-5 proteins around the CDR3, the complete variable domain is DGGITQSPKYLFRKEGQNVTLSCEQNLNHDAMYWYRQDPGQGLRLIYYSQIVNDFQKGDIAEGYSVSREKKESFPLTVTSAQKNPTAFYLCASSIGDLPNQPQHFGDGTRLSIL.